The 13 T cell receptor beta chains reported below all come from one sample, sequenced in a study of response to subunit inactivated influenza vaccine. TCRdb analysed the RT-PCR reads with MiXCR anew, one entry per CDR3 protein. The table shows about 170,000 distinct CDR3 sequences, with roughly 12% occurring only once. This sample also appeared in a second study, on T cells expressing NK-cell markers. That study adds: Libraries used 5'RACE template switching adding universal primer site and UMIs.

The starting material was CD8+ T cells sorted from PBMCs, obtained roughly 12 days after vaccination. These receptors all come from a man between 45 and 60 years old who received an inactivated influenza vaccine.

The chain links TRBV14 to TRBJ1-4; D is ambiguous. CDR1 is SGHDN and CDR2 is FVKESK in the germline V gene. This CDR3 has 16 residues. The V and J ends lost 5 bases and 2 bases respectively, with 15 bases between them. As DNA, the CDR3 is TGTGCCAGCAGCGCTGGCGCCCCGGCCACTAATGAAAAACTGTTTTTT. Encoded protein: CASSAGAPATNEKLFF.

The table lists this clonotype with many counts. This chain connects TRBV7-9 to TRBJ2-7; D is ambiguous. Germline V gives CDR1 SEHNR, CDR2 FQNEAQ (reference sequence). V was clipped by 5 bases and J by 1 base, with 9 bases between them. This CDR3 contains 13 residues. In nucleotides, the CDR3 is TGTGCCAGCAGCCCGCCTAATTCCTACGAGCAGTACTTC. Protein product: CASSPPNSYEQYF.

V usage is TRBV14 and J usage is TRBJ2-2; D is uncertain. The CDR3 consists of 13 residues. The germline V and J ends were trimmed by 0 bases and 9 bases, with 8 bases remaining between them. Per germline, CDR1 SGHDN and CDR2 FVKESK. The CDR3 DNA follows: TGTGCCAGCAGCCAAGATTTTAGGTGGGAGCTGTTTTTT. Translation: CASSQDFRWELFF.

The V gene is TRBV7-6, the J gene TRBJ2-5; D call uncertain. The CDR3 has 14 amino acids. The V gene lost 5 bases and the J gene lost 10 bases, with 20 bases spanning the gap. Germline V gives CDR1 SGHVS, CDR2 FNYEAQ. The CDR3 loop is CASSPSGRNRSQYF. The CDR3 DNA is TGTGCCAGCAGCCCGAGTGGAAGAAATCGCAGCCAGTACTTC.

This clonotype was seen more than once but under ten times. V is TRBV20-1 and J is TRBJ2-2; 7 bases line up with TRBD2. The V gene end was trimmed by 0 bases and the J gene end by 6 bases; junction bases not matched to a gene: 7. CDR3 size: 15 residues. Looked up from germline, CDR1 is DFQATT and CDR2 is SNEGSKA (reference sequence). CDR3 coding DNA: TGCAGTGCTAGAGATCCGGGCGCGGGAGCCGGGGAGCTGTTTTTT. This codes for CSARDPGAGAGELFF.

The table lists this clonotype with many counts. This chain uses TRBV27 with TRBJ1-2; D ambiguous. Germline CDR1 and CDR2: MNHEY and SMNVEV (reference sequence). CDR3 length: 15 residues. V lost 8 bases to trimming and J lost 4 bases, with 20 bases between them. The CDR3 is CASGLVESPFYGYTF. The CDR3 DNA is TGTGCCAGCGGATTAGTAGAGTCCCCGTTCTATGGCTACACCTTC.

This clonotype was seen only a few times. The chain links TRBV20-1 to TRBJ1-4; D is ambiguous. The CDR3 is made up of 11 amino acids. From germline, CDR1 is DFQATT and CDR2 SNEGSKA (reference sequence). This chain's CDR3 is CGSATNEKLFF. For the CDR3, the DNA is TGCGGATCCGCAACTAATGAAAAACTGTTTTTT.

In this sample, this clonotype turned up many times. The V gene is TRBV11-2, the J gene TRBJ1-2; unclear D gene. This CDR3 spans 13 amino acids. Trimming shortened V by 5 bases and J by 4 bases, and 11 bases separated the two germline ends. Germline V gene data show CDR1 as SGHAT and CDR2 as FQNNGV. The chain's CDR3 is CASSLSNSYGYTF. CDR3 nucleotides: TGTGCCAGCAGCCTTTCGAATTCCTATGGCTACACCTTC.

This clonotype was seen more than once but under ten times. The chain has TRBV28 and TRBJ2-7, with TRBD1 identical over 8 bases. Germline V gene data show CDR1 as MDHEN and CDR2 as SYDVKM. The J segment lost 3 bases and the V segment lost 2 bases, leaving 15 bases of the junction unmatched. The CDR3 has 18 residues. As DNA, the CDR3 is TGTGCCAGCAGTTTAAGATATGGGACAGGACAATTTTTCTACGAGCAGTACTTC. Its translation: CASSLRYGTGQFFYEQYF. Full variable domain (outside the CDR3, taken from reference TRBV28 and TRBJ2-7): DVKVTQSSRYLVKRTGEKVFLECVQDMDHENMFWYRQDPGLGLRLIYFSYDVKMKEKGDIPEGYSVSREKKERFSLILESASTNQTSMYLCASSLRYGTGQFFYEQYFGPGTRLTVT.

The chain recombines TRBV27 with TRBJ2-1, with 10 bases matching TRBD1. Germline CDR1 reads MNHEY; CDR2 reads SMNVEV (reference sequence). This CDR3 spans 16 amino acids. The ends lost 8 bases at V and 3 bases at J; junction bases unmatched: 10. The CDR3 nucleotides are TGTGCCAGCGGAAGGACAGGGGGGGAGGGCTACAATGAGCAGTTCTTC. Protein sequence: CASGRTGGEGYNEQFF.

This sequence joins TRBV5-1 and TRBJ2-7; a possible D gene is TRBD1 (6 bases). Trimming removed 0 bases from V and 0 bases from J, with 10 bases in between. CDR1 is SGHRS, CDR2 YFSETQ, per germline. This CDR3 region has 15 residues. The CDR3 reads CASSLEQGRSYEQYF. DNA of the CDR3: TGCGCCAGCAGCTTGGAACAGGGTCGCTCCTACGAGCAGTACTTC.

V and J are TRBV6-2 or TRBV6-3 and TRBJ1-5; D is unresolved. This CDR3 contains 14 residues. Germline V lookup: CDR1 MNHEY, CDR2 SVGEGT. V lost 2 bases and J lost 2, with 7 bases in between. As DNA, the CDR3 is TGTGCCAGCAGTTACGTCCCGGGCAATCAGCCCCAGCATTTT. It is translated as CASSYVPGNQPQHF.

The rearrangement links TRBV6-1 to TRBJ1-6; D uncertain. This CDR3 has 15 amino acids. Germline V CDR1 and CDR2: MNHNS, SASEGT. The ends were cut back, 5 bases at V and 0 bases at J, with 8 bases in the middle. CDR3 sequence (DNA): TGTGCCAGCAGTAAGGAAAGCTCCTATAATTCACCCCTCCACTTT. This encodes CASSKESSYNSPLHF.